This T cell receptor (beta chain) was profiled in a study of shared clonotypes between healthy human individuals. Some clones are missing from TCRdb's copy, which holds only in-frame ones; the method was immunoSEQ multiplex PCR. The sample yields about 470,000 clones, 75% to 85% seen once. Each of the donors was a healthy adult who was HIV-negative and had not had a recent acute infection or vaccination. This CDR3 contains 15 residues. The ends lost 3 bases at V and 0 bases at J; junction bases unmatched: 5. Per germline, CDR1 SGHRS and CDR2 YFSETQ. This clonotype was obtained from a woman in her thirties or forties in good health. Some clones in this sample may be carry-over from other donors' samples. Specimen: PBMCs. The chain joins TRBV5-1 to TRBJ1-2, with 7 nucleotides matching TRBD1. DNA for the CDR3: TGCGCCAGCAGCTCAGGGGGTATATCTAACTATGGCTACACCTTC. This sequence encodes CASSSGGISNYGYTF.